This T cell receptor beta chain was sequenced in a study of PD-1 blockade in classical Hodgkin lymphoma. Study-level findings and limits: Newly diagnosed patients were reported to start with lower TCR diversity than healthy donors.

The time point denotes: newly diagnosed, previously untreated cHL patient sample. Comparison PBMCs came from previously untreated, newly diagnosed classical Hodgkin lymphoma patients. Libraries were prepared by immunoSEQ multiplex PCR; TCRdb keeps only in-frame clonotypes and omits some of them. Of fewer than 40,000 clones listed, 85% to 95% are singletons. CDR1 ENHRY and CDR2 SYGVKD come from the germline V gene. The CDR3 totals 18 residues. V gave up 6 bases and J gave up 0 bases; unmatched junction bases: 10. Note on this clone: What it binds is not known.

This chain connects TRBV10-3 to TRBJ2-3; TRBD2 agrees at 12 bases. The sequenced material came from peripheral blood mononuclear cells (PBMCs). This receptor was taken from a human donor with classical Hodgkin lymphoma. The CDR3 DNA reads as TGTGCCATCAGCCCTAGCGGGGGGGCGTACTCTAGCACAGATACGCAGTATTTT. This gives the protein CAISPSGGAYSSTDTQYF.